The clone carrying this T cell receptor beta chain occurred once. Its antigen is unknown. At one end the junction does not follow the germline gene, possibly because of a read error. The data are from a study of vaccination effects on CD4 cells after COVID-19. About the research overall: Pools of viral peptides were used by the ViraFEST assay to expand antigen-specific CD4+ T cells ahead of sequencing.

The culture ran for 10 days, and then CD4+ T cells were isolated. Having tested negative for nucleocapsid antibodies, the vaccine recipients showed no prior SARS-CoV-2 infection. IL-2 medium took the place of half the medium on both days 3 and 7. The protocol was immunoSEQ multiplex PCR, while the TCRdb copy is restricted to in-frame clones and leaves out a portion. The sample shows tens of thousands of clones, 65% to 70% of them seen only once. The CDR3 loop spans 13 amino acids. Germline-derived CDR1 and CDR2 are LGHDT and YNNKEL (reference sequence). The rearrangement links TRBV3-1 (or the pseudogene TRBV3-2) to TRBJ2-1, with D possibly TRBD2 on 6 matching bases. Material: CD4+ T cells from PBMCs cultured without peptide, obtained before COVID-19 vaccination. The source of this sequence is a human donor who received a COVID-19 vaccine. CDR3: CASSRDSNNEQFF. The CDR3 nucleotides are TGTGCCAGCAGCCGGGACTCCAACAATGAGCAGTTCTTC.